These 27 T cell receptor beta chains originate from one sample sequenced in a study of Ad26.COV2.S vaccination and SARS-CoV-2 variants. The sample's treatment: around 19 received Ad26.COV2.S at low or high dose, single or two shots; roughly five received placebo; per-sample allocation not given. Specimens were obtained on day 63 following the first vaccine or placebo injection. Here immunoSEQ multiplex PCR was the method, and the copy in TCRdb shows in-frame clones only, minus some. The table has 510,000 or so clones, around 85% seen once. Here the sequenced sample was peripheral blood, taken in a trial of Ad26.COV2.S vaccine versus placebo. Every receptor here comes from a person aged 18-60 years who received the Ad26.COV2.S COVID-19 vaccine or a placebo.

This clone was observed once. CDR3 protein: CAISDAANTEAFF. The CDR3 bases are TGTGCCATCAGTGACGCAGCGAACACTGAAGCTTTCTTT. The J gene is TRBJ1-1, the V gene TRBV10-3; D gene uncertain. Germline loops: CDR1 ENHRY, CDR2 SYGVKD. The V end was cut by 3 bases, the J end by 1 base, with 6 bases between. This CDR3 contains 13 residues.

Concerning this clone: The germline gene is not matched at one end of the junction; a read error may be the cause. The chain carries TRBV7-2 and TRBJ2-4; 7 nucleotides line up with TRBD2. This CDR3 has 13 amino acids. Per germline, CDR1 SGHTA and CDR2 FQGNSA. The CDR3 DNA reads as TGTGCCAGCAGCTTAAATTTAGGGAGGGCCCCGGGCTTC. It specifies CASSLNLGRAPGF.

The rearrangement joins TRBV19 to TRBJ2-1, with unresolved D. There are 16 residues in the CDR3. Looked up from germline, CDR1 is LNHDA and CDR2 is SQIVND (reference sequence). The V gene lost 4 bases and the J gene lost 4 bases, with 17 bases spanning the gap. The CDR3 region is CASSTGVGRAYNEQFF. DNA of the CDR3: TGTGCCAGTAGTACTGGGGTCGGTCGGGCTTACAATGAGCAGTTCTTC.

The genes are TRBV11-2 and TRBJ2-1; 7 positions match TRBD2. J gave up 6 bases and V 3 bases, and 8 bases lay outside the gene matches. The CDR3 spans 15 residues. Germline CDR1 and CDR2: SGHAT and FQNNGV. The CDR3 nucleotides are TGTGCCAGCAGCTTGGGCGGTTTAGCGGGCAATGAGCAGTTCTTC. Protein: CASSLGGLAGNEQFF.

The rearrangement joins TRBV5-1 to TRBJ2-3; D remains unclear. The CDR3 loop spans 14 amino acids. Trimming pared 6 bases from V and 0 bases from J, leaving 11 bases between. Germline-derived CDR1 and CDR2 are SGHRS and YFSETQ. The CDR3 DNA is TGCGCCAGCAAACGAGCGACTAGCACAGATACGCAGTATTTT. As protein: CASKRATSTDTQYF. The full variable domain, completed using reference TRBV5-1 and TRBJ2-3, is KAGVTQTPRYLIKTRGQQVTLSCSPISGHRSVSWYQQTPGQGLQFLFEYFSETQRNKGNFPGRFSGRQFSNSRSEMNVSTLELGDSALYLCASKRATSTDTQYFGPGTRLTVL.

The chain uses TRBV7-8 and TRBJ2-7, with TRBD2 identical over 10 bases. V dropped 0 bases and J dropped 2; count of bases not matched to a gene: 10. This CDR3 spans 18 amino acids. The V gene's germline CDR1 is SGHVS and CDR2 FQNEAQ. Here the CDR3 reads CASSLAPSSGSIPYEQYF. The CDR3 region has the DNA TGTGCCAGCAGCTTAGCCCCCTCTAGCGGGAGTATCCCCTACGAGCAGTACTTC.

This chain connects TRBV6-2 or TRBV6-3 to TRBJ2-2; 8 nucleotides line up with TRBD1. The trim removed 5 bases at V and 5 bases at J, leaving 7 bases unmatched. Germline CDR1 MNHEY, CDR2 SVGEGT. There are 15 residues in the CDR3. The DNA for the CDR3 is TGTGCCAGCAGTAAACGGACAGGGAGAACCGGGGAGCTGTTTTTT. This sequence encodes CASSKRTGRTGELFF.

The rearrangement joins TRBV28 to TRBJ1-5; D is possibly TRBD1 (6 bases). The CDR3 sequence is 15 residues long. Germline V gene sequence: CDR1 MDHEN, CDR2 SYDVKM. The V end lost 6 bases, the J end lost 0 bases, and 12 bases lay between the germline ends. CDR3 nucleotide sequence: TGTGCCAGCAGCAGACAGGTGCATAGCAATCAGCCCCAGCATTTT. Translated: CASSRQVHSNQPQHF.

The chain employs TRBV10-3 and TRBJ2-2; 7 bases match TRBD1. Germline values: CDR1 ENHRY, CDR2 SYGVKD. The CDR3 loop spans 14 amino acids. Trimming took 10 bases from V and 0 from J; bases not matched to a gene: 5. The CDR3 sequence is CATSGTANTGELFF. The CDR3 DNA reads TGTGCCACTTCCGGGACAGCGAACACCGGGGAGCTGTTTTTT.

The chain couples TRBV6-5 to TRBJ2-2; TRBD1 matches 8 bases. Germline V gene lookup returns CDR1 MNHEY and CDR2 SVGAGI. The V and J ends lost 6 bases and 4 bases, in that order; junction bases with no gene match: 7. This CDR3 contains 15 residues. The CDR3 loop reads CASRPRGLRTGELFF. CDR3 nucleotides: TGTGCCAGCAGGCCCAGGGGGCTGCGCACCGGGGAGCTGTTTTTT.

On this clone: The same CDR3 is also encoded by other DNA sequences in this sample. V gene TRBV5-1 combines with J gene TRBJ2-5; D gene uncertain. The CDR3 is made up of 11 amino acids. V gave up 2 bases and J gave up 4 bases, with 3 bases separating them. Per germline, CDR1 SGHRS and CDR2 YFSETQ. The CDR3 nucleotides read TGCGCCAGCAGCTTTGGAGAGACCCAGTACTTC. This encodes CASSFGETQYF.

V gene TRBV5-4 combines with J gene TRBJ2-1, with D possibly called TRBD1 or TRBD2 (6 bases each). The germline V gene has CDR1 SGHNT and CDR2 YYREEE (reference sequence). The CDR3 has 15 residues. V lost 0 bases, J lost 2 bases, and 9 bases lay in between. CDR3: CASSLAGAPYNEQFF. Written as DNA, the CDR3 is TGTGCCAGCAGCTTGGCGGGGGCCCCCTACAATGAGCAGTTCTTC.

Only one count was recorded for this clone. In nucleotides, the CDR3 is TGTGCCAGCAGTGTAGGACTAGCGGGAGGGGGCTACGAGCAGTACTTC. It is translated as CASSVGLAGGGYEQYF. The chain uses TRBV27 and TRBJ2-7, with 15 nucleotides matching TRBD2. The CDR3 runs 16 residues. Per germline, CDR1 MNHEY and CDR2 SMNVEV (reference sequence). The ends lost 5 bases at V and 3 bases at J; junction bases unmatched: 5.

This sequence joins TRBV19 and TRBJ2-7, with TRBD2 as a possible D gene (6 bases). This CDR3 is built from 15 residues. Per germline, CDR1 LNHDA and CDR2 SQIVND (reference sequence). V was shortened by 5 bases and J by 0 bases, with 14 bases between the two germline ends. This CDR3 is CASSGTWDSSYEQYF. The CDR3 coding sequence is TGTGCCAGTAGTGGGACCTGGGACTCCTCCTACGAGCAGTACTTC.

About this clone: Other DNA sequences in the same sample also yield this CDR3. The chain employs TRBV12-5 and TRBJ2-4; D perhaps matches TRBD1 (5 bases). V was cut by 4 bases and J by 8 bases, with 9 bases left in between. Germline V lookup: CDR1 LGHNT, CDR2 FRNRAP. CDR3 length equals 12 residues. The CDR3 reads CASGSPRDIQYF. CDR3 DNA sequence: TGTGCTAGTGGTTCCCCCAGGGACATTCAGTACTTC.

This clone has a handful of counts. The rearrangement joins TRBV25-1 to TRBJ1-2; TRBD1 agrees at 7 bases. This CDR3 contains 14 residues. The V gene's germline CDR1 is MGHDK and CDR2 SYGVNS. V was clipped by 5 bases and J by 0 bases; unmatched bases: 3. Here the CDR3 reads CASSRGQANYGYTF. The CDR3 DNA is TGTGCCAGCAGTAGGGGGCAAGCTAACTATGGCTACACCTTC.

The rearrangement links TRBV27 to TRBJ1-6, with TRBD1 identical over 9 bases. Losses at the gene ends were 6 bases for V and 9 bases for J; bases not matched to a gene: 9. The CDR3 covers 15 residues. Germline-derived CDR1 and CDR2 are MNHEY and SMNVEV (reference sequence). The CDR3 sequence is CASSPGTGHASPLHF. The CDR3 bases are TGTGCCAGCAGCCCCGGGACAGGGCACGCTTCACCCCTCCACTTT.

This clone was detected once. The chain combines TRBV29-1 with TRBJ2-3; TRBD2 matches at 10 bases. After removal of 5 bases from V and 2 bases from J, the junction contained 4 bases not matched to a gene. Germline CDR1 and CDR2: SQVTM and ANQGSEA. The CDR3 runs 14 residues. Here the CDR3 DNA reads TGCAGCGTTATAGCGGGAGGTTCCACAGATACGCAGTATTTT. Its translation is CSVIAGGSTDTQYF.

The CDR3 DNA follows: TGCGCCAGCAGCTTGTGGGGCAGGGACGAGACCCAGTACTTC. Encoded protein: CASSLWGRDETQYF. The V call is TRBV5-1, the J call TRBJ2-5; possibly TRBD1 or TRBD2 for D (5 bases each). The CDR3 sequence is 14 residues long. Germline V gene lookup returns CDR1 SGHRS and CDR2 YFSETQ. Trimming shortened V by 1 base and J by 5 bases, and 12 bases separated the two germline ends.

The chain combines TRBV24-1 with TRBJ2-2; possibly TRBD2 for D (5 bases). This CDR3 is built from 16 residues. The V gene's germline CDR1 is KGHDR and CDR2 SFDVKD. Trimming left V 3 bases short and J 4 bases short, with 14 bases between. CDR3 region: CATSDPNPGSTGELFF. CDR3 DNA sequence: TGTGCCACCAGTGATCCGAACCCGGGAAGCACCGGGGAGCTGTTTTTT.

This chain links TRBV18 with TRBJ2-1; 14 bases line up with TRBD2. This CDR3 has 15 residues. Germline-derived CDR1 and CDR2 are KGHSH and LQKENI. Unmatched junction bases numbered 4, after V lost 3 bases and J lost 9 bases. This CDR3 reads CASSPAGTSGGEQFF. For the CDR3, the DNA is TGTGCCAGCTCACCTGCCGGGACTAGCGGGGGTGAGCAGTTCTTC.

V and J are TRBV29-1 and TRBJ2-2; TRBD1 is a possible D gene (6 bases). The CDR3 has 14 amino acids. The germline CDR1 and CDR2 sequences are SQVTM and ANQGSEA. Deletions cut 5 bases from V and 7 bases from J, with 17 bases between. As DNA, the CDR3 is TGCAGCGTTTCGGGAATAGGGGGTATCGGGGAGCTGTTTTTT. This sequence encodes CSVSGIGGIGELFF.

The V call is TRBV28, the J call TRBJ2-1; 9 nucleotides align to TRBD1. V shed 5 bases and J 4 bases; nucleotides not matched to a gene: 3. CDR3 size: 14 residues. CDR1 and CDR2 from the germline V gene are MDHEN and SYDVKM. CDR3 in amino acids: CASSTQGAYNEQFF. CDR3 coding DNA: TGTGCCAGCAGTACACAGGGGGCGTACAATGAGCAGTTCTTC.

The chain carries TRBV9 and TRBJ2-2; 8 bases map to TRBD2. Germline CDR1 SGDLS, CDR2 YYNGEE. V lost 2 bases and J lost 7; bases outside the gene matches: 4. The CDR3 length is 14 residues. CDR3 region: CASSVSGTIGELFF. The CDR3 DNA reads TGTGCCAGCAGCGTTAGCGGGACGATCGGGGAGCTGTTTTTT. Full variable domain (missing parts from reference TRBV9 and TRBJ2-2): DSGVTQTPKHLITATGQRVTLRCSPRSGDLSVYWYQQSLDQGLQFLIQYYNGEERAKGNILERFSAQQFPDLHSELNLSSLELGDSALYFCASSVSGTIGELFFGEGSRLTVL.

This clone was seen only once. The chain is built from TRBV11-2 and TRBJ2-5, with D possibly being TRBD2 (6 bases). V shed 2 bases and J shed 5 bases, with 15 bases lying between them. CDR1 and CDR2 from the germline V gene are SGHAT and FQNNGV. This CDR3 is 15 amino acids long. CDR3 residues: CASSLTSSSGETQYF. CDR3 DNA sequence: TGTGCCAGCAGCTTAACTAGCTCATCGGGGGAGACCCAGTACTTC.

The chain couples TRBV6-5 to TRBJ2-2; 10 bases are shared with TRBD1. This CDR3 has 14 amino acids. The V gene end was trimmed by 7 bases and the J gene end by 6 bases; junction bases not matched to a gene: 5. CDR1 and CDR2 from the germline V gene are MNHEY and SVGAGI. This CDR3 is CASKGQGSAGELFF. The CDR3 DNA reads as TGTGCCAGCAAGGGACAGGGGAGCGCCGGGGAGCTGTTTTTT.

The genes are TRBV6-5 and TRBJ1-1; D gene uncertain. V lost 5 bases and J 4 bases, leaving 17 bases between the germline ends. The CDR3 sequence is 15 residues long. Germline CDR1 is MNHEY and CDR2 is SVGAGI. This CDR3 reads CASSRVMGSVTEAFF. The CDR3 DNA is TGTGCCAGCAGTCGGGTAATGGGGAGCGTCACTGAAGCTTTCTTT.